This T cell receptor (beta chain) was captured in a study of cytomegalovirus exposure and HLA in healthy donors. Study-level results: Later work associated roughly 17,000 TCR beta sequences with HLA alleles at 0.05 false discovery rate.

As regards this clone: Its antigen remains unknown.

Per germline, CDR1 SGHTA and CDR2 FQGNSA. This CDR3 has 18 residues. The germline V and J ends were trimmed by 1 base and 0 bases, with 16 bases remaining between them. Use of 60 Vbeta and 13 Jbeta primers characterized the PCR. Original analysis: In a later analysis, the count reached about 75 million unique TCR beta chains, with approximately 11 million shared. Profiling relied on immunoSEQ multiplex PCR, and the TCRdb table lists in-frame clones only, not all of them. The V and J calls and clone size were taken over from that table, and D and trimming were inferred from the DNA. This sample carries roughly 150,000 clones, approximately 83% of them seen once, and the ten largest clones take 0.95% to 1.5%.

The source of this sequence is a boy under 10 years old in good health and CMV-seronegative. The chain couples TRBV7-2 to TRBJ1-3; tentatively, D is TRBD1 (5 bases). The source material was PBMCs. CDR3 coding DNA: TGTGCCAGCAGCTTAGAGGGCAGGGACTCAAGCTCTGGAAACACCATATATTTT. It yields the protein CASSLEGRDSSSGNTIYF.